This T cell receptor beta chain was obtained from a study of T cell responses to AZD1222 COVID-19 vaccine. This clone was seen a single time. Antigen specificity is unknown. Trimming left V 3 bases short and J 14 bases short, with 3 bases between. CDR3 size: 8 residues. Germline assignment: CDR1 SGDLS and CDR2 YYNGEE. Whether given at about 4 or about 12 weeks, second doses were pooled. Sequenced by immunoSEQ multiplex PCR; TCRdb stores in-frame clones only, minus some. The sample yields approximately 100,000 clones, around 87% seen once. Study outcomes and limitations: Baseline serology detected seropositivity in only 5 to 7 AZD1222 recipients.

This TCR was sampled from an adult who received the AZD1222 COVID-19 vaccine. This material consisted of peripheral blood, taken 28 days after the second AZD1222 dose. The rearrangement joins TRBV9 to TRBJ2-1; D unresolved. DNA of the CDR3: TGTGCCAGCAGCGCCGAGTTCTTC. Its protein is CASSAEFF.